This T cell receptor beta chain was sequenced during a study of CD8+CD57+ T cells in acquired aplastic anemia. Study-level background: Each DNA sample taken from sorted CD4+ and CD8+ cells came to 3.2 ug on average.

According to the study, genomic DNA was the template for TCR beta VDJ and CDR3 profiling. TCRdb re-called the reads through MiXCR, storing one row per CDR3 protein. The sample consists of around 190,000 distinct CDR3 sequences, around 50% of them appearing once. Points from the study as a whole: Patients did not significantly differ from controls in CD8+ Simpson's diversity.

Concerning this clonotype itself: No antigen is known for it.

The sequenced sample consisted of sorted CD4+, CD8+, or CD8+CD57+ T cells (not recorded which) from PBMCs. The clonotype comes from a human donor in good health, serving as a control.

The DNA of the CDR3 is TGTGCCAGCAGCGTAAAGTCAGGGAACACTGAAGCTTTCTTT. Translating it yields CASSVKSGNTEAFF. The chain is built from TRBV9 and TRBJ1-1; no clear D. V lost 1 base and J lost 1, with 8 bases in between. This CDR3 contains 14 residues. Looked up from germline, CDR1 is SGDLS and CDR2 is YYNGEE.